The source of this TCR beta chain is a study of T cells in Graves' hyperthyroidism and ophthalmopathy. General study results and limits: Among thyroid clonotypes expanded above 0.001, most also appeared in blood.

Diagnosis of hyperthyroidism was new in patients aged 18 to 65, and its duration was under 2 months. Diagnosis relied on clinical symptoms, serum thyroxine and TRAb, thyroid ultrasound and orbital computed tomography. Authors of the study amplified TCR beta CDR3 regions from RNA transcripts. TCR CDR3 regions were first amplified by RT-PCR with HTBI primers. From the multiplex PCR reads, TCRdb called clonotypes with MiXCR, one entry per CDR3 protein. The sample lists approximately 590,000 distinct CDR3 sequences, less than 20% seen once, with around 7.8% in the top ten. Per the germline V gene, CDR1 is MNHEY and CDR2 is SMNVEV (reference sequence). CDR3 size: 14 residues. V was cut by 6 bases and J by 2 bases, with 13 bases left in between. Many counts were recorded for this clonotype. Its antigen is currently unknown.

The material sequenced was blood. The clonotype was recovered from a woman aged 25 to 39 with Graves' hyperthyroidism. The chain uses TRBV27 and TRBJ1-1; D remains ambiguous. CDR3 bases: TGTGCCAGCAGCCGACGGGCGGATAACACTGAAGCTTTCTTT. Its translation is CASSRRADNTEAFF.